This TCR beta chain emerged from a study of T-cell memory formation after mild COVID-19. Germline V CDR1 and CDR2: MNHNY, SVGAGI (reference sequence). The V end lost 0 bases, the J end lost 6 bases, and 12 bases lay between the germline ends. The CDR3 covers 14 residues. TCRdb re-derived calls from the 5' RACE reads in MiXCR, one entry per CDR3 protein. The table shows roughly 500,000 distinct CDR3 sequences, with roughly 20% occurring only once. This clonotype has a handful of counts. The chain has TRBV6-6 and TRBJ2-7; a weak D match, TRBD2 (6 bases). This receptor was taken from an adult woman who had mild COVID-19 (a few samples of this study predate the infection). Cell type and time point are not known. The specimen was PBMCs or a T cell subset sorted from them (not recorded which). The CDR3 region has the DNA TGTGCCAGCAGTTACTCCGGGGACGGGGGCGAGCAGTACTTC. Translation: CASSYSGDGGEQYF.